Reported below is one T cell receptor beta chain. Its antigen is not known. The record originates from a study of CD8 T cells in ankylosing spondylitis. Findings and caveats of the study: Matched ankylosing spondylitis synovial fluid reportedly showed significant enrichment of disease-linked clones. Disease-associated clonotypes exhibited CD8+ identity and were relatively infrequent in peripheral blood. Seemingly characteristic of ankylosing spondylitis blood was a TCR beta motif consisting of about 8 highly homologous variants.

Germline CDR1 and CDR2: SGHVS and FNYEAQ. CDR3 size: 15 residues. V was shortened by 1 base and J by 3 bases, with 10 bases between the two germline ends. The TCR beta libraries were generated through quantitative 5'-RACE incorporating molecular barcodes. TCRdb reprocessed the 5' RACE reads via MiXCR and lists one record per CDR3 protein. Of almost 400,000 distinct CDR3 sequences listed, about a fifth were seen once; the top ten hold about a sixth. Sequencing was done on a sample of blood, either unsorted or a sorted T cell fraction (not recorded which). The J gene is TRBJ2-1, the V gene TRBV7-6, with D maybe TRBD2 (6 bases). The TCR originated in a male donor with ankylosing spondylitis. CDR3 region: CASSLGTTFYNEQFF. The CDR3 nucleotides are TGTGCCAGCAGCTTAGGGACTACTTTCTACAATGAGCAGTTCTTC.